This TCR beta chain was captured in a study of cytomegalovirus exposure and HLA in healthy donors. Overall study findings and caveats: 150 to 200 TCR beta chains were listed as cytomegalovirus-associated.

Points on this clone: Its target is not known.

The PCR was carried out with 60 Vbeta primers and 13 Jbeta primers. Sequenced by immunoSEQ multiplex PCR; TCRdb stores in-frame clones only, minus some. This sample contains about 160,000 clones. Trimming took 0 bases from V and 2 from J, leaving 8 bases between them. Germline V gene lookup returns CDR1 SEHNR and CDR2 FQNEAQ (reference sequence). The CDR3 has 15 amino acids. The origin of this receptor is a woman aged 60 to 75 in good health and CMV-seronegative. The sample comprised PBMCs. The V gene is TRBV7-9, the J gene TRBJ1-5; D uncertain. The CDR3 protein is CASSLASGGNQPQHF. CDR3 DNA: TGTGCCAGCAGCTTAGCGTCCGGGGGCAATCAGCCCCAGCATTTT.